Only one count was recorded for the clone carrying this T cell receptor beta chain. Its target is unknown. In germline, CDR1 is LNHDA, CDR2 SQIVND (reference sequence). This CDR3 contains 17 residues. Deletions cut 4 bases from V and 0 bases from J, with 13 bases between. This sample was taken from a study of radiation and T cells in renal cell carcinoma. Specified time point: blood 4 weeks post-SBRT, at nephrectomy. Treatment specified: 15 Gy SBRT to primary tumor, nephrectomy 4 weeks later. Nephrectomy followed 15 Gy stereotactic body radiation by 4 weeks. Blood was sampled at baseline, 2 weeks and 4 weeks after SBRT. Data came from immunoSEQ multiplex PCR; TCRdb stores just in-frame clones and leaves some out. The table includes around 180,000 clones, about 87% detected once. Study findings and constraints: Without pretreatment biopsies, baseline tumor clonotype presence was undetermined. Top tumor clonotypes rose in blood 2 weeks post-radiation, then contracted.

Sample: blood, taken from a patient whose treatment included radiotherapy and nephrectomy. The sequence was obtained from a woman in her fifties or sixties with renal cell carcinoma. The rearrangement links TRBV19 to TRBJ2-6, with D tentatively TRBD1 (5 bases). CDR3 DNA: TGTGCCAGTAGTACTTTGGGGCGAAGCTCTGGGGCCAACGTCCTGACTTTC. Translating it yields CASSTLGRSSGANVLTF. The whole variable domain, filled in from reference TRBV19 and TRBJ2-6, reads DGGITQSPKYLFRKEGQNVTLSCEQNLNHDAMYWYRQDPGQGLRLIYYSQIVNDFQKGDIAEGYSVSREKKESFPLTVTSAQKNPTAFYLCASSTLGRSSGANVLTFGAGSRLTVL.